The entry below gives a single T cell receptor beta chain sequence along with its context. The J segment lost 5 bases and the V segment lost 2 bases, leaving 5 bases of the junction unmatched. This CDR3 has 14 residues. The V gene's germline CDR1 is SGHAT and CDR2 FQNNGV. This table comes from immunoSEQ multiplex PCR, and its TCRdb copy is limited to in-frame clones, with some not included. The sample lists 90,000 to 130,000 clones; roughly 83% were seen once. This entry comes from a study of blood T cell repertoires in COVID-19. The sequence came from a woman aged 70-85 years with acute or convalescent COVID-19. The V and J genes are TRBV11-2 and TRBJ1-1, with 7 bases lining up with TRBD1. The sample taken for sequencing was peripheral blood. The CDR3 protein is CASSLKPGGTEAFF. CDR3 DNA sequence: TGTGCCAGCAGCTTAAAGCCAGGGGGTACTGAAGCTTTCTTT.